This record covers a single TCR beta chain. This entry comes from a study of identifying expanded T cells in peripheral blood. This CDR3 is 11 amino acids long. TCRdb keeps only in-frame clones here, not all; method: immunoSEQ multiplex PCR. The sample records around 94,000 clones, about 91% being singletons. No infections or other immune events were documented during collection. The sequence came from a person aged 18 to 75 in good health. V usage is TRBV12-1 and J usage is TRBJ2-7. TRBV12-1 counts as a pseudogene. The sample was blood. The CDR3 DNA is TGTGCCAGCAGCTTTGTCTACGAGCAGTACTTC. Its protein product is CASSFVYEQYF.